This entry concerns a single T cell receptor beta chain. As yet, its antigen is unknown. The protocol was immunoSEQ multiplex PCR, while the TCRdb copy is restricted to in-frame clones and leaves out a portion. This table has some 22,000 clones, 70% to 80% appearing once. The data are from a study of vaccination effects on CD4 cells after COVID-19. Findings and limits, study-wide: Newly vaccine-induced clones made up most of the convalescents' post-vaccine spike-reactive clones.

Germline V lookup: CDR1 KGHSH, CDR2 LQKENI. The ends were cut back, 3 bases at V and 5 bases at J, with 10 bases in the middle. CDR3 length: 13 amino acids. ViraFEST expansion of antigen-specific CD4+ T cells with viral peptide pools preceded sequencing. Having been cultured for roughly 9 days, the cells underwent CD4+ T cell isolation. PCR confirmed that the person was infected with SARS-CoV-2 between March and December 2020. The culture medium for roughly 1.9 million PBMC per well included 9.5 to 10 IU/ml IL-2 and 8.5 to 10 ug/ml peptides. This clonotype was sampled from a human donor who had a prior SARS-CoV-2 infection. This chain connects TRBV18 to TRBJ2-5, with D unclear. This specimen was CD4+ T cells from PBMCs cultured with SARS-CoV-2 spike peptides, taken before COVID-19 vaccination. The CDR3 DNA reads TGTGCCAGCTCACCGCAGAGTCGGGAGACCCAGTACTTC. Translation: CASSPQSRETQYF.